This TCR beta chain was found in a study of identical twins. TCRdb itself ran the 5' RACE reads through MiXCR, one entry per CDR3 protein. The sample lists 1.5 million to 2 million distinct CDR3 sequences, about 31% occurring once. V was clipped by 2 bases and J by 1 base; unmatched bases: 10. The V gene's germline CDR1 is LNHDA and CDR2 SQIVND (reference sequence). The CDR3 totals 17 residues. This rearrangement joins TRBV19 to TRBJ1-1; TRBD1 matches 7 bases. The sequence came from a newborn girl in good health. The specimen was cord blood. The CDR3 here is CASSIIPTGARNTEAFF. Here the CDR3 DNA reads TGTGCCAGTAGTATAATCCCTACAGGGGCCAGGAACACTGAAGCTTTCTTT.